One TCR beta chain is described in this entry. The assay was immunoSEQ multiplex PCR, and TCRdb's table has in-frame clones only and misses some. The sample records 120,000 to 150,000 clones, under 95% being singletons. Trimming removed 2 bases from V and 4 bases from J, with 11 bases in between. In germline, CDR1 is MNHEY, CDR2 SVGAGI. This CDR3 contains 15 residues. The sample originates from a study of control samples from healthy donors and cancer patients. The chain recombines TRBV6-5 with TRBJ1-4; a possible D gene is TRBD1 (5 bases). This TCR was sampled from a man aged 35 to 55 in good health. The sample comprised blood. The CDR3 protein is CASSYGGLHNEKLFF. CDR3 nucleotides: TGTGCCAGCAGTTACGGGGGACTGCATAATGAAAAACTGTTTTTT.